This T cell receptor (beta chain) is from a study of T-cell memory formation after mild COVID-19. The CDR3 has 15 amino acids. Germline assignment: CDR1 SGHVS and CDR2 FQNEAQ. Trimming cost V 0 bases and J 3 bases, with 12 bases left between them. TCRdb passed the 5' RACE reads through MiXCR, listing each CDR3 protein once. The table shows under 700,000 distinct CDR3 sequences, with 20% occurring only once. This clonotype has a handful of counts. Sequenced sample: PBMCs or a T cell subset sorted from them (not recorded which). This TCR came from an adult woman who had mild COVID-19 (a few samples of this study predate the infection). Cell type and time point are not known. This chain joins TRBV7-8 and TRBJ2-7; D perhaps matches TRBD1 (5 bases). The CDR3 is CASSLARQGIYEQYF. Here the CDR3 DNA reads TGTGCCAGCAGCTTAGCGCGCCAGGGCATCTACGAGCAGTACTTC.